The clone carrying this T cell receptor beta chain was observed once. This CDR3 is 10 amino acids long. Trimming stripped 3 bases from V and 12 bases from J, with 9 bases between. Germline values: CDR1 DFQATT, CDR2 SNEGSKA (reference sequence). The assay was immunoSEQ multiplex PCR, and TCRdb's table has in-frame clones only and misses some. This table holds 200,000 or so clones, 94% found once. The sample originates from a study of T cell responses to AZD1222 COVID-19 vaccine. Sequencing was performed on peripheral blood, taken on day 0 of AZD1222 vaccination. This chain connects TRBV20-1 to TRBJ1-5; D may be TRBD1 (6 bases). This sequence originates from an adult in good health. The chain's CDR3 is CSASRQVQHF. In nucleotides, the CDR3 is TGCAGTGCTAGCCGACAGGTCCAGCATTTT.